Listed below are T cell receptor beta chains from one sample, sequenced in a study of OX40 agonist ivuxolimab in advanced cancers. Clones were sequenced by immunoSEQ multiplex PCR, and TCRdb holds only the in-frame ones, with some missing. Of 20,000 to 30,000 clones detected, more than 80% appear once; the ten largest clones hold 34%. Specimen: CD4+ or CD8+ T cells sorted from blood, collected in a trial of the OX40 agonist ivuxolimab. These receptor sequences come from an adult with an advanced solid tumor such as melanoma, head and neck, liver or kidney cancer. The CDR3 runs from the conserved cysteine through the conserved F or W. Fields, in order: J gene, V gene, D gene, clone size, CDR3 DNA, CDR3 protein. A D gene is named only where the DNA matches it firmly. Clone size is shown for a subset of rows, as once, few, many or a class of expanded clone.

TRBJ2-1 TRBV10-3 TRBD1 once TGTGCCATCAGTGGACGGGACAGCCACAATGAGCAGTTCTTC CAISGRDSHNEQFF
TRBJ2-7 TRBV7-9 TRBD1 NA TGTGCCAGCAGCTCAACGGACAGGGACGAGCAGTACTTC CASSSTDRDEQYF
TRBJ2-3 TRBV4-2 NA NA TGTGCCAGCAGCCAAGACGCCTTAGCCGGATCTAGCACAGATACGCAGTATTTT CASSQDALAGSSTDTQYF
TRBJ2-7 TRBV29-1 TRBD1 NA TGCAGCGTTTCAGGGGGAGCCTACGAGCAGTACTTC CSVSGGAYEQYF
TRBJ1-6 TRBV5-8 NA NA TGTGCCAGCAGCTCGCCAGGGTTCTCACCCCTCCACTTT CASSSPGFSPLHF
TRBJ2-1 TRBV7-9 TRBD2 NA TGTGCCAGCAGCTTAGGGCGCGGGAGTGCCTCCTACAATGAGCAGTTCTTC CASSLGRGSASYNEQFF
TRBJ2-2 TRBV27 TRBD1 NA TGTGCCAGCACCCGAGGGACAGGGGTTGGCACCGGGGAGCTGTTTTTT CASTRGTGVGTGELFF
TRBJ1-2 TRBV19 TRBD1 NA TGTGCCAGTAGTATCTCCGGCGGACAGGAGAACTATGGCTACACCTTC CASSISGGQENYGYTF
TRBJ1-6 TRBV27 TRBD1 NA TGTGCCAGCACCCACCAGTCATGGGACAGTTATAATTCACCCCTCCACTTT CASTHQSWDSYNSPLHF
TRBJ1-4 TRBV30 NA few TGTGCCTGGAGTTTTCCGGGGGATGAAAAACTGTTTTTT CAWSFPGDEKLFF
TRBJ2-7 TRBV7-9 NA medium-sized TGTGCCAGCAGCCGCACAGACGACAGCGATTCCTACGAGCAGTACTTC CASSRTDDSDSYEQYF
TRBJ2-7 TRBV19 NA NA TGTGCCAGTAGTATATGGGGGTTCGACGAGCAGTACTTC CASSIWGFDEQYF
TRBJ1-1 TRBV6-1 NA NA TGTGCCAGCGGCACGGGCCTTATGAACACTGAAGCTTTCTTT CASGTGLMNTEAFF
TRBJ2-7 TRBV5-5 NA NA TGTGCCAGCAGCTTTTATTTAGACGAGCAGTACTTC CASSFYLDEQYF
TRBJ1-3 TRBV6-1 NA once TGTGCCAGCAGTTACGGAAACACCATATATTTT CASSYGNTIYF
TRBJ2-5 TRBV27 TRBD2 NA TGTGCCAGCCGTTTACGACGTAGCGGGGGACACGAGACCCAGCACTTC CASRLRRSGGHETQHF
TRBJ1-5 TRBV19 NA NA TGTGCCAGTAAGCGGCAGCCAAATCAGCCCCAGCATTTT CASKRQPNQPQHF
TRBJ2-7 TRBV10-3 NA NA TGTGCCATCAGTGAAACCCGTTCCGAGCAGTACTTC CAISETRSEQYF
TRBJ2-7 TRBV19 TRBD1 NA TGTGCCACCGCATCCGGGACAGGGTTCTACGAGCAGTACTTC CATASGTGFYEQYF
TRBJ2-7 TRBV4-1 NA NA TGCGCCAGCAGCCAAGATTCTAGCGTAAACTCCTACGAGCAGTACTTC CASSQDSSVNSYEQYF
TRBJ2-2 TRBV5-1 NA once TGCGCCAGCAGCGACTACCCAAATTCGAACACCGGGGAGCTGTTTTTT CASSDYPNSNTGELFF
TRBJ1-2 TRBV19 TRBD1 NA TGTGCCAGTGACGGGACAGGCCCATTAAGCAACTATGGCTACACCTTC CASDGTGPLSNYGYTF
TRBJ2-3 TRBV30 TRBD2 NA TGTGCCTGGAGTGTACAAGCGGGAGCAGATACGCAGTATTTT CAWSVQAGADTQYF
TRBJ2-7 TRBV27 NA NA TGTGCCAGCAGTTTATCGAGAGGGTACGAGCAGTACTTC CASSLSRGYEQYF